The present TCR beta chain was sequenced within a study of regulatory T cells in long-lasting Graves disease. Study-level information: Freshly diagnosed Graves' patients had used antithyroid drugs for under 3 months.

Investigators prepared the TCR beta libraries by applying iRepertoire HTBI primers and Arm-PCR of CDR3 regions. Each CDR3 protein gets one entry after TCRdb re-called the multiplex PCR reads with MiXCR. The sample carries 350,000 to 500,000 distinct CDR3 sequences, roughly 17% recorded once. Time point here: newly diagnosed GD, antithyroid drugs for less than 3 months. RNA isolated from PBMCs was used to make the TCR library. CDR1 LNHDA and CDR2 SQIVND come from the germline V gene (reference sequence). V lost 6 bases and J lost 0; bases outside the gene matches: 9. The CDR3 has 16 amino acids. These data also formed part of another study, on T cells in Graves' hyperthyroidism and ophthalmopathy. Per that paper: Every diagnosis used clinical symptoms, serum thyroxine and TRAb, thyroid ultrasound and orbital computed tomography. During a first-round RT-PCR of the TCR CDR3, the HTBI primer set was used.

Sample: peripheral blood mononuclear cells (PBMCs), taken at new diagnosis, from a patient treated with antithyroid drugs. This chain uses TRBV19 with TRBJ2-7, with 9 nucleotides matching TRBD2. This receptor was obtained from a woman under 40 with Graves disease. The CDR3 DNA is TGTGCCAGTAGCGAATCTAGCGGGACATACTCCTACGAGCAGTACTTC. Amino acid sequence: CASSESSGTYSYEQYF.